What follows are 17 T cell receptor beta chains derived from one specimen sequenced in a study of shared clonotypes between healthy human individuals. TCRdb's copy holds only in-frame clones and misses some; the assay was immunoSEQ multiplex PCR. This sample has some 500,000 clones, with roughly 95% found just once. Sequenced sample: naive CD4+ T cells sorted from blood. Subset given: CD45RA+ positively selected. The origin of the receptors is a woman younger than 45 in good health.

The chain combines TRBV6-6 with TRBJ2-3, with 8 positions matching TRBD2. The CDR3 is 16 amino acids. V was pared by 8 bases and J by 6 bases, with 16 bases of the junction left unmatched. Germline V gives CDR1 MNHNY, CDR2 SVGAGI (reference sequence). CDR3 residues: CASHGLRAGVSDTQYF. In DNA, the CDR3 is TGTGCCAGCCACGGCCTGCGAGCGGGAGTTTCTGATACGCAGTATTTT.

V gene TRBV5-1 combines with J gene TRBJ2-7; no firm D call. Trimming shortened V by 7 bases and J by 5 bases, and 25 bases separated the two germline ends. The CDR3 length is 16 residues. Germline values: CDR1 SGHRS, CDR2 YFSETQ. The CDR3: CASQPVGQSPANEQYF. The CDR3 nucleotides are TGCGCCAGCCAGCCGGTTGGTCAGTCCCCGGCGAACGAGCAGTACTTC.

The chain uses TRBV5-1 and TRBJ2-7; 12 nucleotides align to TRBD2. V lost 4 bases, J lost 6 bases, and 5 bases stayed unmatched. Germline V gene sequence: CDR1 SGHRS, CDR2 YFSETQ. The CDR3 has 14 residues. Written as DNA, the CDR3 is TGCGCCAGCAGCAAGACTAGCGGGAGTGGCGAGCAGTACTTC. It codes for CASSKTSGSGEQYF.

The chain has TRBV7-6 and TRBJ1-2, with 7 nucleotides matching TRBD1. V dropped 5 bases and J dropped 6; count of bases not matched to a gene: 6. This CDR3 contains 13 residues. Germline V lookup: CDR1 SGHVS, CDR2 FNYEAQ. The CDR3 sequence is CASSAMTGNGYTF. CDR3 DNA sequence: TGTGCCAGCAGCGCAATGACAGGGAATGGCTACACCTTC.

The chain employs TRBV10-2 and TRBJ2-2; D remains unclear. The CDR3 extends over 14 amino acids. V lost 0 bases to trimming and J lost 6 bases, with 8 bases between them. Germline CDR1 reads WSHSY; CDR2 reads SAAADI. In DNA, the CDR3 is TGCGCCAGCAGTGAGTCGACTCTCTCCGGGGAGCTGTTTTTT. Its protein product is CASSESTLSGELFF.

The chain links TRBV7-6 to TRBJ2-7; D is unclear. This CDR3 has 14 amino acids. Trimming shortened V by 5 bases and J by 3 bases, and 14 bases separated the two germline ends. CDR1 is SGHVS, CDR2 FNYEAQ, per germline. The CDR3 DNA is TGTGCCAGCAGCCGAGATATCTACGTCTACGAGCAGTACTTC. Protein: CASSRDIYVYEQYF.

The genes are TRBV15 and TRBJ1-5, with D unclear. Trimming shortened V by 8 bases and J by 0 bases, and 11 bases separated the two germline ends. Germline assignment: CDR1 LNHNV and CDR2 YYDKDF (reference sequence). This CDR3 has 14 amino acids. The CDR3 nucleotides read TGTGCCACCGGCGACGGTTATAGCAATCAGCCCCAGCATTTT. This encodes CATGDGYSNQPQHF.

The chain is built from TRBV7-9 and TRBJ2-1; tentatively, D is TRBD2 (6 bases). CDR3 length equals 14 residues. The V gene's germline CDR1 is SEHNR and CDR2 FQNEAQ (reference sequence). The V gene lost 5 bases and the J gene lost 6 bases, with 14 bases spanning the gap. The CDR3 spells CASSIPGLSNEQFF. The CDR3 DNA reads TGTGCCAGCAGCATTCCGGGACTGTCCAATGAGCAGTTCTTC. Together with reference TRBV7-9 and TRBJ2-1, the CDR3 gives the full variable domain: DTGVSQNPRHKITKRGQNVTFRCDPISEHNRLYWYRQTLGQGPEFLTYFQNEAQLEKSRLLSDRFSAERPKGSFSTLEIQRTEQGDSAMYLCASSIPGLSNEQFFGPGTRLTVL.

This clone was seen just once. The rearrangement joins TRBV28 to TRBJ2-2; 9 positions agree with TRBD2. Germline V gives CDR1 MDHEN, CDR2 SYDVKM. J gave up 0 bases and V 8 bases, and 13 bases lay outside the gene matches. CDR3 size: 18 residues. The CDR3, as DNA: TGTGCCAGCCCTATTGGGGCTAGCGGGACTACGAACACCGGGGAGCTGTTTTTT. This translates into CASPIGASGTTNTGELFF.

This chain joins TRBV27 and TRBJ2-7, with D perhaps matching TRBD1 (5 bases). The V and J ends lost 3 bases and 11 bases respectively, with 23 bases between them. There are 15 residues in the CDR3. In germline, CDR1 is MNHEY, CDR2 SMNVEV (reference sequence). The CDR3 nucleotides read TGTGCCAGCAGTTTTCAGGGTACACCGTTCTCTGAGGAGTACTTC. Protein sequence: CASSFQGTPFSEEYF.

Concerning this clone itself: Other DNA sequences in this specimen translate into the identical CDR3. The gene calls are TRBV28 and TRBJ2-2, with D unclear. The CDR3 runs to 11 residues. Per the germline V gene, CDR1 is MDHEN and CDR2 is SYDVKM. The V end lost 3 bases, the J end lost 6 bases, and 2 bases lay between the germline ends. CDR3 sequence (DNA): TGTGCCAGCAGTTTGTCCGGGGAGCTGTTTTTT. This codes for CASSLSGELFF.

The J gene is TRBJ2-1, the V gene TRBV2; tentative D call: TRBD2 (5 bases). The CDR3 is made up of 13 amino acids. V shed 5 bases and J shed 0 bases, with 5 bases lying between them. Germline V gene lookup returns CDR1 SNHLY and CDR2 FYNNEI. CDR3 sequence: CASSRDSYNEQFF. In DNA form, the CDR3 reads TGTGCCAGCAGTCGGGACTCCTACAATGAGCAGTTCTTC.

This clone has a single count. This chain links TRBV5-1 with TRBJ2-7; 9 bases are a match to TRBD2. The CDR3 is 17 residues long. Germline V gene data show CDR1 as SGHRS and CDR2 as YFSETQ. Trimming removed 1 base from V and 1 base from J; junction bases left unmatched: 9. The CDR3 loop is CASSLNAGGISSYEQYF. In DNA, the CDR3 is TGCGCCAGCAGCTTGAACGCGGGAGGGATTAGTTCCTACGAGCAGTACTTC.

The rearrangement links TRBV18 to TRBJ2-1, with 8 bases aligning to TRBD2. V shed 4 bases, J shed 8 bases, and the junction held 4 bases outside the gene matches. The CDR3 is 13 residues long. Germline CDR1 and CDR2: KGHSH and LQKENI. This CDR3 is CASSHGLADEQFF. The CDR3 nucleotides are TGTGCCAGCTCACACGGACTAGCTGATGAGCAGTTCTTC.

The chain recombines TRBV2 with TRBJ1-4; D may be TRBD1 (6 bases). The CDR3 is 15 residues long. Germline-derived CDR1 and CDR2 are SNHLY and FYNNEI. With 6 bases removed from V and 2 bases from J, the gap between germline ends came to 13 bases. Here the CDR3 reads CASRERGATNEKLFF. In nucleotides, the CDR3 is TGTGCCAGCAGAGAACGGGGGGCGACTAATGAAAAACTGTTTTTT.

J is TRBJ1-1 and V is TRBV20-1; D ambiguous. This CDR3 has 11 amino acids. Looked up from germline, CDR1 is DFQATT and CDR2 is SNEGSKA (reference sequence). V was cut by 5 bases and J by 3 bases, with 7 bases left in between. CDR3: CSAWAYTEAFF. Here the CDR3 DNA reads TGCAGTGCTTGGGCCTACACTGAAGCTTTCTTT.

As DNA, the CDR3 is TGTGCCAGCAGCTTAGCGCGCGCGGATACGCAGTATTTT. Translated: CASSLARADTQYF. The chain is built from TRBV7-8 and TRBJ2-3, with unresolved D. V was shortened by 0 bases and J by 6 bases, with 7 bases between the two germline ends. The length of the CDR3 is 13 residues. Per the germline V gene, CDR1 is SGHVS and CDR2 is FQNEAQ.